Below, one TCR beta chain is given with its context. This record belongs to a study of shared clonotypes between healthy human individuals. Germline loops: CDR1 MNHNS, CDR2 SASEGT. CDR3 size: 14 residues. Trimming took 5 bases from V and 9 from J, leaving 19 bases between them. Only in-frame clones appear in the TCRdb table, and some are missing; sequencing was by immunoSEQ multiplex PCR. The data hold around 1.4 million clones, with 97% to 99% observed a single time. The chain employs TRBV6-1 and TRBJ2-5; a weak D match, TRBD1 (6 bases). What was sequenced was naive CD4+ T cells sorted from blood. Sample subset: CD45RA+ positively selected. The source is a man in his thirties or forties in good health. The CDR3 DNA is TGTGCCAGCAGTCTCAGGGGCCGCGGCACCGCCCAGTACTTC. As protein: CASSLRGRGTAQYF.